This TCR beta chain was captured in a study of Tregs in tolerant kidney transplant recipients (dated by TCRdb to about 2019). With respect to the entire study: TCRbeta sequencing was used in the study to identify donor-specific regulatory T cells before combined kidney and bone marrow transplantation, and the identified cells were then tracked after transplant. TCRbeta repertoire sequencing was used in a few healthy controls to compare several methods for expanding Tregs specific for an allogeneic donor. The study at large found these results: The study was limited by small patient numbers, and the findings need validation in larger populations and under other immunosuppression protocols. Expanding Tregs with activated donor B cells appeared to identify the most biologically relevant and donor-specific TCRbeta repertoire. Biological reproducibility was not examined directly, but technical replication error appeared to be minimal.

Thawed PBMCs were FACS-sorted into unstimulated Tregs (CD4+CD25+CD127-), CD4+ non-Tregs (CD4+CD25-), CD4 cells and CD8 cells. Healthy control blood was obtained either as purchased buffy coats or from healthy volunteers. Healthy control blood was processed to PBMCs by Ficoll density gradient and cryopreserved, and patient PBMCs were collected before and after transplant. For TCRbeta CDR3 sequencing, genomic DNA was extracted from sorted cells using the QIAGEN DNeasy Blood and Tissue Kit. High-throughput TCRbeta CDR3 sequencing was carried out commercially through immunoSEQ, with PCR amplification with bias correction and internal controls included. From the authors' description of their analysis: Unique productive TCRbeta sequences were defined by CDR3 nucleotide sequence when primers matched and otherwise by CDR3 amino acid sequence together with Vbeta and Jbeta genes. As a correction for sorting error, sequences shared between sorted populations at a frequency ratio of 2:1 or less were discarded, and the remaining shared sequences were assigned to the higher population. A sequence was defined as donor-reactive if the sequence was expanded at least 5-fold in CFSE-low cells compared with unstimulated cells and had a frequency of at least 0.01% in CFSE-low cells. Jensen-Shannon divergence, calculated on the top 100 TCRbeta sequences ranked by frequency, was used to quantify repertoire divergence. For any sample with multiple sequencing runs, sorting error was corrected in each run separately before the runs were pooled. The table was pulled from immuneACCESS by TCRdb, which kept in-frame rearrangements only. Such tables lose some clones; where checked, under half of the loss comes from unresolved V genes, and the rest has no known cause. D and trimming were read from the DNA, whereas the V and J calls and clone size are those reported in that table. Present in this sample are some 90,000 clones, 85% to 95% of which were seen just once. The ten top clones hold 4.5% to 5% of the sample.

The germline V gene supplies CDR1 SGHVS and CDR2 FQNEAQ. Reading from cysteine to phenylalanine, the CDR3 counts 14 amino acids. Solely the CDR3 DNA is kept, with 42 bases framed from the first base. V is reduced by 1 base and J by 2 bases, leaving a spacing of 8 bases between them. Of note for this clone: No cognate antigen has been identified for it. Base qualities are not provided; no much larger clone lies one nucleotide away.

This receptor was taken from a human donor in good health. Material for sequencing was CD8+ T cells from blood. The sequence links TRBV7-8 to TRBJ2-5, with the D gene not confidently named. The encoded CDR3 is CASSLVSQQETQYF. In nucleotides, the sequence is TGTGCCAGCAGCTTAGTAAGCCAGCAAGAGACCCAGTACTTC.